This T cell receptor beta chain comes out of a study of T cells expressing NK-cell markers (dated by TCRdb to the early 2020s). Regarding the study in general: Three sorted T-cell subsets (CD3+CD56+NKG2C+, CD3+CD56+NKG2C- and CD3+CD56-NKG2C+) from roughly 8 donors had their TCR beta-chain repertoires profiled. Of the eight sequenced donors, seven were found to be HCMV-seropositive and one was found to be HCMV-seronegative. Sequencing of the libraries produced 2 x 150 bp reads on Illumina HiSeq 2000/2500, MiSeq or NextSeq. All eight donors whose samples were sequenced were randomly selected healthy volunteers, three of them men and five women. Results the study describes overall, beyond this receptor: It remained unclear whether the expanded NKG2C-expressing T cell clones were specific for HCMV antigens. Those dominant clonotypes were again the most abundant among CD3+CD56-NKG2C+ cells in four donors, at roughly 28.3-60.1%. In six donors, the dominant CD3+CD56+NKG2C+ clonotypes ranked among the top 10 CD8+ clonotypes, making up roughly 1.0-7.0% of CD8+ T cells.

The CDR3 starts with the cysteine, ends with the phenylalanine, and has 20 residues. DNA was not recorded. HCMV serostatus was determined by detecting HCMV-specific IgG in serum with a commercial ELISA kit. Peripheral blood mononuclear cells were isolated from blood by Ficoll density gradient centrifugation. Instrument used: Illumina HiSeq 2000. 5'RACE template switching, by which a universal primer site and unique molecular identifiers were added, was used to make TCR beta cDNA libraries. Priming for cDNA synthesis came from the TCR beta constant segment, and two successive PCR amplification steps followed. From the authors' description of their analysis: MIGEC was used to demultiplex reads and group reads by UMI, and MiTCR was used to assemble and quantify clonotypes. To exclude erroneous sequences, only TCR cDNA sequences supported by at least two reads were retained. The tcR package was used for downstream repertoire analysis, and clonotypes were matched between fractions using CDR3 nucleotide sequence together with V segment. VDJmatch was used to annotate antigen specificity against VDJdb, with one amino acid substitution in CDR3 permitted. TCRdb reprocessed the raw reads; every CDR3 protein sequence is a single record, and DNA is not supplied. TCRdb's processing, not the authors' own work, is the source of the V and J calls. The data table for this sample lists about 430,000 distinct CDR3 sequences. Of the sample, 1.4% falls within the top ten clones.

Remarks on this clonotype: The antigen it recognizes is unknown.

The sequence was obtained from a woman aged 50 to 60 in good health. Donor details come from another sample of the same person, matched by shared clones. Sequencing used blood T cells: a sorted CD56 or NKG2C T cell subset, CD4+ or CD8+ T cells, or bulk PBMC T cells (not recorded which). In this chain, TRBV12-3 or TRBV12-4 is recombined with TRBJ2-1; the D call from TCRdb, TRBD2, cannot be confirmed without DNA. The CDR3 has the sequence CASKPLPGLAGQSSYNEQFF.